This entry concerns a single TCR beta chain. Libraries were prepared by immunoSEQ multiplex PCR; TCRdb keeps only in-frame clonotypes and omits some of them. The sample lists 130,000 or so clones, approximately 88% seen once, with more than 2% in the top ten. This CDR3 spans 15 amino acids. V lost 3 bases and J lost 5; bases outside the gene matches: 7. Germline V gene data show CDR1 as SQVTM and CDR2 as ANQGSEA. The record originates from a study of blood T cell repertoires in COVID-19. V usage is TRBV29-1 and J usage is TRBJ2-2; 9 bases line up with TRBD1. Sequenced sample: peripheral blood. This TCR was sampled from a man in his 70s with active COVID-19. The CDR3 region has the DNA TGCAGCGTTGAGCGACGGACAGGGGCAACCGGGGAGCTGTTTTTT. As protein: CSVERRTGATGELFF.